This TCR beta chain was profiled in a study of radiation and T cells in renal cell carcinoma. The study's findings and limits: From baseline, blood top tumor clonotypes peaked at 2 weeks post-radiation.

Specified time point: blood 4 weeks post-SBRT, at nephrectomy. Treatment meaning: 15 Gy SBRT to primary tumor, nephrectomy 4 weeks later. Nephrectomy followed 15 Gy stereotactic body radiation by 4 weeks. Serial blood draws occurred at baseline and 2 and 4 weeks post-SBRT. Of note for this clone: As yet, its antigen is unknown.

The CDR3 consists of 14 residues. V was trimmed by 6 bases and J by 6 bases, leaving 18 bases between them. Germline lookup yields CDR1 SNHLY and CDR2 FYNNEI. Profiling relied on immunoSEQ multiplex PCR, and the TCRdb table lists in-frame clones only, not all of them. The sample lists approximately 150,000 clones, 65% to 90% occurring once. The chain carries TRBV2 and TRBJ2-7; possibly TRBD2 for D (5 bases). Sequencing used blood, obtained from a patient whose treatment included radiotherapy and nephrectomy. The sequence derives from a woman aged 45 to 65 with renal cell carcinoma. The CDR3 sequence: CASRLLGVPLEQYF. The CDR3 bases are TGTGCCAGCAGGCTACTGGGAGTTCCCCTCGAGCAGTACTTC.